The clone carrying this T cell receptor beta chain was seen a few times. The antigen is unknown. This specimen belongs to a study of beta chain features in type 1 diabetes. One heparinised draw, averaging around 0.12 L, was taken per donor. Markers CD45RO/CCR7/CD25/CD127/CD95/CD27 served to sort CD4+ naive, central memory, regulatory and stem cell-like memory cells. The CDR3 is 13 amino acids. Germline lookup yields CDR1 LNHNV and CDR2 YYDKDF (reference sequence). V gave up 9 bases and J gave up 1 base, with 11 bases separating them. General study results and limits: Patients with Type 1 diabetes showed moderately but significantly shorter TCRB CDR3s in all four CD4+ subsets. Any HLA-type effect on TCRB rearrangement remained unresolved here.

The whole isolated RNA underwent reverse transcription, so sequencing captured expressed TCRB transcripts. Read counts averaged approximately 3.6 million for samples of naive, central memory and regulatory T cells. The assay was immunoSEQ multiplex PCR, and TCRdb's table has in-frame clones only and misses some. Of 300,000 or so clones listed, around 15% are singletons. Sequenced sample: naive CD4+ T cells from blood. The clonotype originates from a man under 40 with type 1 diabetes. The rearrangement uses TRBV15 and TRBJ2-3; D remains unclear. The chain's CDR3 is CATEAHGTDTQYF. The CDR3 DNA is TGTGCCACTGAGGCCCACGGCACAGATACGCAGTATTTT.